This T cell receptor beta chain was identified in a study of T cell clonotyping in hematopoietic cell transplantation. Study results and limitations: Recipient TCR diversity dropped after transplant; expanded clonotypes rose from day 30 to 180. At the given depth, recipient repertoires were over 95% de novo clonotypes.

In the case of this clone: Its antigen is undetermined.

Time point in this sample: recipient sample about 28 days before transplant, after cytoreduction. Recipient blood drawn about 28 days pretransplant and days 30, 100, 180 after. Produced via immunoSEQ multiplex PCR; TCRdb's table is partial and in-frame only. Of roughly 30,000 clones detected, 82% appear once; the ten largest clones hold 1.8%. The TCR was taken from a middle-aged man with acute myeloid leukemia. Some clones in this sample may be carry-over from other donors' samples. This specimen consisted of peripheral blood mononuclear cells, obtained before stem cell transplant.

The CDR3 reads CASSSLITGNTIYF. Here the CDR3 DNA reads TGTGCCAGCAGTTCCCTTATCACTGGAAACACCATATATTTT. The chain recombines TRBV6-5 with TRBJ1-3; D unresolved. Germline loops: CDR1 MNHEY, CDR2 SVGAGI. The CDR3 covers 14 residues. Trimming stripped 4 bases from V and 2 bases from J, with 9 bases between.